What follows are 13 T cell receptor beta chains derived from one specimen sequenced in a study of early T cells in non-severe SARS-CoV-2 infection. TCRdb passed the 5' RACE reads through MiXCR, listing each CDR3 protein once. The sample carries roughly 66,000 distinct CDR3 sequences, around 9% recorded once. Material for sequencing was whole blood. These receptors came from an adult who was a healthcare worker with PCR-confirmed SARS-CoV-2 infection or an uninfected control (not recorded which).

The CDR3 loop is CASSSLGTTNEKLFF. CDR3 DNA: TGTGCCAGCAGTTCACTGGGGACAACTAATGAAAAACTGTTTTTT. The chain joins TRBV27 to TRBJ1-4; unclear D gene. CDR3 length: 15 residues. V lost 4 bases to trimming and J lost 0 bases, with 9 bases between them. The germline CDR1 and CDR2 sequences are MNHEY and SMNVEV (reference sequence).

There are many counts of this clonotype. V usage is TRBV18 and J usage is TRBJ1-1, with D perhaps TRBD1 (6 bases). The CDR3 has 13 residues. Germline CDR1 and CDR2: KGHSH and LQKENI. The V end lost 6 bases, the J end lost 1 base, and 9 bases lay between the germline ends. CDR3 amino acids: CASSGQSNTEAFF. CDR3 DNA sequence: TGTGCCAGCTCCGGACAGTCGAACACTGAAGCTTTCTTT.

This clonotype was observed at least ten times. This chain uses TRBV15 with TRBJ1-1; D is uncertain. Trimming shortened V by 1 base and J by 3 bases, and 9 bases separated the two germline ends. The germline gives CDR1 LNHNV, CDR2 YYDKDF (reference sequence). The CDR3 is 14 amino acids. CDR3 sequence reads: CATSRAPMDTEAFF. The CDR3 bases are TGTGCCACCAGCAGAGCTCCTATGGACACTGAAGCTTTCTTT.

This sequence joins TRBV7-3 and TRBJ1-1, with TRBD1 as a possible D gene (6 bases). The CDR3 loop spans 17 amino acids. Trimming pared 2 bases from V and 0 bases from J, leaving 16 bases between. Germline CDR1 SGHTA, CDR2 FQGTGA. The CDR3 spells CASSLRQVDALNTEAFF. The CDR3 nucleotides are TGTGCCAGCAGCTTACGACAGGTCGACGCGTTGAACACTGAAGCTTTCTTT.

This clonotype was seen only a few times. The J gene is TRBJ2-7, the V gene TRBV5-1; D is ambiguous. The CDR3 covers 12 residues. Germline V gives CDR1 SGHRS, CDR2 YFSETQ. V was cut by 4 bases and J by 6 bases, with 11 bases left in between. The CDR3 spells CASSEPGGEQYF. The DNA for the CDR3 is TGCGCCAGCAGCGAGCCCGGTGGCGAGCAGTACTTC.

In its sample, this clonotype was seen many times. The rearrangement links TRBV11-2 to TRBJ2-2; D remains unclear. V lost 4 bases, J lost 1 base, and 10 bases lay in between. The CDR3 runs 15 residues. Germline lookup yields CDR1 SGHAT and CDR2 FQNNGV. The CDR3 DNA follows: TGTGCCAGCAGCTCCCTCTTAGGGAACACCGGGGAGCTGTTTTTT. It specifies CASSSLLGNTGELFF.

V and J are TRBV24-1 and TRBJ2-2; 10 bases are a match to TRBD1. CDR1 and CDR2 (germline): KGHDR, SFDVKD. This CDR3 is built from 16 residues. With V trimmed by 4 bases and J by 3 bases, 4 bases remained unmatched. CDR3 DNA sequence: TGTGCCACCAGTGACCCTGGACAGGGGGACACCGGGGAGCTGTTTTTT. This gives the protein CATSDPGQGDTGELFF.

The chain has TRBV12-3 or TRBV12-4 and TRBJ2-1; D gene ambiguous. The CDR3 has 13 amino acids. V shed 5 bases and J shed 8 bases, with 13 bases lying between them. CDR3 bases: TGTGCCAGCAGTCCCGTGGGGTCCCATGAGCAGTTCTTC. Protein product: CASSPVGSHEQFF.

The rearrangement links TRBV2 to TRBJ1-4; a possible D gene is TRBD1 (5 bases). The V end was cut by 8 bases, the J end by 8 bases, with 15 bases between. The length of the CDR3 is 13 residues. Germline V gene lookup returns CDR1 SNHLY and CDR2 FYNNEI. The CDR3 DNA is TGTGCCAGCCTCCGGGGCATCGGAGAAAAACTGTTTTTT. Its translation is CASLRGIGEKLFF.

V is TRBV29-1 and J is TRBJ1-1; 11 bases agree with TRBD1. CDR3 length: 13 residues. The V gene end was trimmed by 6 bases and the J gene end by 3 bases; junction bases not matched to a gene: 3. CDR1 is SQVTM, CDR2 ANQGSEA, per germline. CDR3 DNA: TGCAGCGTGGGACAGGGGGTCGACACTGAAGCTTTCTTT. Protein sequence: CSVGQGVDTEAFF.

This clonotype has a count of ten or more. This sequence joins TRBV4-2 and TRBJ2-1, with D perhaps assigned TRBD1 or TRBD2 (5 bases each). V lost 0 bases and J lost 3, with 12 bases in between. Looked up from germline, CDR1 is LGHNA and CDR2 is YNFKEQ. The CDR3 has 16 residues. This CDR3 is CASSQDWGRDYNEQFF. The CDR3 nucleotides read TGTGCCAGCAGCCAAGATTGGGGCCGGGACTACAATGAGCAGTTCTTC.

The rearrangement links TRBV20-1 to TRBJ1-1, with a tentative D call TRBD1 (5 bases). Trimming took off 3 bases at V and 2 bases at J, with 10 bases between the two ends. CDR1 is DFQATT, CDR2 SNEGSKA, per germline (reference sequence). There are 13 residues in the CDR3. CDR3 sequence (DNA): TGCAGTGCTAGTTGGACAAGAAACACTGAAGCTTTCTTT. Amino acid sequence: CSASWTRNTEAFF.

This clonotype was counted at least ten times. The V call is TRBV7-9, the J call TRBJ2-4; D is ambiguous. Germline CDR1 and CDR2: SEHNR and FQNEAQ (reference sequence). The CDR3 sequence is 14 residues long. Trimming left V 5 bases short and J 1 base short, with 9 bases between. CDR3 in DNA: TGTGCCAGCAGCACCACAGTTGCCAAAAACATTCAGTACTTC. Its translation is CASSTTVAKNIQYF.